This T cell receptor (beta chain) is drawn from a study of Graves' ophthalmopathy and Graves' hyperthyroidism. V lost 5 bases, J lost 3 bases, and 10 bases lay in between. Germline CDR1 SQVTM, CDR2 ANQGSEA. The CDR3 covers 12 residues. RNA transcripts were the template, and TCR beta CDR3 regions were amplified from them. RT-PCR with HTBI primers came first, then second-round multiplex PCR. TCRdb re-called the multiplex PCR reads through MiXCR, storing one row per CDR3 protein. This table has hundreds of thousands of distinct CDR3 sequences, about 38% appearing once. The sample holds one count of this clonotype.

The genes are TRBV29-1 and TRBJ1-2; D is possibly TRBD1 (6 bases). Sequencing used peripheral blood. The sequence derives from an adult man with Graves' ophthalmopathy. The CDR3 nucleotides read TGCAGCGTTCGGGAGGGGGACTATGGCTACACCTTC. Encoded protein: CSVREGDYGYTF.